Shown below are 21 T cell receptor beta chains from a single sample sequenced in a study of blood T cell repertoires in COVID-19. Here immunoSEQ multiplex PCR was the method, and the copy in TCRdb shows in-frame clones only, minus some. The sample lists some 100,000 clones, approximately 90% occurring once. The specimen was peripheral blood. The source is a woman aged 80 or older with active COVID-19.

J is TRBJ2-1 and V is TRBV18, with D possibly TRBD1 on 5 matching bases. Germline V gene sequence: CDR1 KGHSH, CDR2 LQKENI. The CDR3 totals 15 residues. V shed 2 bases and J shed 0 bases, with 8 bases lying between them. CDR3 sequence: CASSPRQSSYNEQFF. For the CDR3, the DNA is TGTGCCAGCTCACCAAGACAGAGCTCCTACAATGAGCAGTTCTTC.

This chain uses TRBV12-3 or TRBV12-4 with TRBJ2-5; perhaps TRBD2 as D (6 bases). The CDR3 contains 12 residues. V was shortened by 6 bases and J by 4 bases, with 9 bases between the two germline ends. The CDR3 protein is CASRLSGETQYF. The DNA of the CDR3 is TGTGCCAGCAGACTTAGCGGAGAGACCCAGTACTTC.

CDR3 amino acids: CASRPSSGRPTYEQYF. CDR3 coding DNA: TGTGCCAGCAGGCCCTCTAGCGGGAGGCCAACCTACGAGCAGTACTTC. The chain combines TRBV11-2 with TRBJ2-7; 11 positions match TRBD2. The junction had 9 bases not matched to a gene; V was cut back by 6 bases and J by 2 bases. The CDR3 covers 16 residues. Germline lookup yields CDR1 SGHAT and CDR2 FQNNGV.

The gene calls are TRBV29-1 and TRBJ2-5; D might be TRBD2 (6 bases). The V gene lost 8 bases and the J gene lost 5 bases, with 21 bases spanning the gap. This CDR3 contains 14 residues. CDR1 and CDR2 from the germline V gene are SQVTM and ANQGSEA. CDR3 coding DNA: TGCAGCACCGCGGGACCCACGAGGTTTGAGACCCAGTACTTC. Encoded protein: CSTAGPTRFETQYF.

The chain joins TRBV11-1 to TRBJ2-2; 7 nucleotides align to TRBD2. The CDR3 sequence is 15 residues long. V was pared by 7 bases and J by 5 bases, with 10 bases of the junction left unmatched. Germline V gene data show CDR1 as SGHAT and CDR2 as FQDESV (reference sequence). In DNA, the CDR3 is TGTGCCAGCACGGCGGGCGGGAGACAAACCGGGGAGCTGTTTTTT. Its protein is CASTAGGRQTGELFF.

This clone was observed once. The rearrangement joins TRBV28 to TRBJ2-2; perhaps TRBD1 as D (7 bases). Trimming took off 6 bases at V and 4 bases at J, with 18 bases between the two ends. CDR1 and CDR2 from the germline V gene are MDHEN and SYDVKM. This CDR3 comprises 16 residues. The CDR3 loop reads CASSLFPQGGTGELFF. DNA of the CDR3: TGTGCCAGCAGCCTTTTTCCCCAGGGGGGCACCGGGGAGCTGTTTTTT.

The chain links TRBV5-8 to TRBJ2-1, with TRBD1 matching 7 bases. The V gene's germline CDR1 is SGHTS and CDR2 YDEGEE. The ends lost 4 bases at V and 6 bases at J; junction bases unmatched: 10. CDR3 length: 15 residues. CDR3 nucleotides: TGTGCCAGCAGCGCGGATCCAGGGGGTCCCAATGAGCAGTTCTTC. Translating it yields CASSADPGGPNEQFF.

The rearrangement links TRBV2 to TRBJ1-5; tentatively, D is TRBD1 (5 bases). CDR1 and CDR2 from the germline V gene are SNHLY and FYNNEI. The CDR3 contains 14 residues. V dropped 6 bases and J dropped 3 bases, with 12 bases sitting between them. The CDR3 coding sequence is TGTGCCAGCAGGTCCCAGGGCCACAATCAGCCCCAGCATTTT. Translation gives CASRSQGHNQPQHF.

The chain carries TRBV28 and TRBJ1-5, with 7 bases matching TRBD1. The CDR3 spans 15 residues. Trimming took 7 bases from V and 4 from J; bases not matched to a gene: 10. Germline CDR1 MDHEN, CDR2 SYDVKM. CDR3 residues: CASKSGTVGNQPQHF. CDR3 sequence (DNA): TGTGCCAGCAAATCAGGGACAGTAGGTAATCAGCCCCAGCATTTT.

The chain couples TRBV5-6 to TRBJ1-2; TRBD1 aligns across 8 bases. Germline V gene data show CDR1 as SGHDT and CDR2 as YYEEEE. Trimming took 1 base from V and 5 from J; bases not matched to a gene: 7. The CDR3 runs to 15 residues. CDR3 region: CASSLWDRTSYGYTF. DNA for the CDR3: TGTGCCAGCAGCTTGTGGGACAGGACATCATATGGCTACACCTTC. Filled out from reference TRBV5-6 and TRBJ1-2, the complete variable domain reads DAGVTQSPTHLIKTRGQQVTLRCSPKSGHDTVSWYQQALGQGPQFIFQYYEEEERQRGNFPDRFSGHQFPNYSSELNVNALLLGDSALYLCASSLWDRTSYGYTFGSGTRLTVV.

The chain combines TRBV24-1 with TRBJ2-4, with a weak D call TRBD1 (6 bases). Per the germline V gene, CDR1 is KGHDR and CDR2 is SFDVKD. V lost 3 bases and J lost 14, with 19 bases in between. This CDR3 region has 14 residues. For the CDR3, the DNA is TGTGCCACCAGTGATCCCTCGGGCGACAGGCCCAAGTACTTC. Its protein is CATSDPSGDRPKYF.

The CDR3 loop is CATSVPGQETQYF. Written as DNA, the CDR3 is TGTGCCACCAGTGTTCCGGGCCAAGAGACCCAGTACTTC. This chain connects TRBV24-1 to TRBJ2-5; no firm D call. Trimming took 5 bases from V and 1 from J, leaving 7 bases between them. In germline, CDR1 is KGHDR, CDR2 SFDVKD. The CDR3 covers 13 residues.

This clone was found once. The chain couples TRBV10-3 to TRBJ1-2; 7 nucleotides match TRBD1. The CDR3 is made up of 15 amino acids. Germline CDR1 and CDR2: ENHRY and SYGVKD. V shed 1 base and J 0 bases; nucleotides not matched to a gene: 2. The chain's CDR3 is CAISEFGTANYGYTF. For the CDR3, the DNA is TGTGCCATCAGTGAGTTCGGGACAGCTAACTATGGCTACACCTTC.

V gene TRBV28 combines with J gene TRBJ1-5; D not certain. CDR1 MDHEN and CDR2 SYDVKM come from the germline V gene. V lost 4 bases and J lost 8, with 6 bases in between. The CDR3 is 11 residues long. CDR3 protein: CASSYREPQHF. DNA for the CDR3: TGTGCCAGCAGTTATCGCGAGCCCCAGCATTTT.

The chain has TRBV7-2 and TRBJ2-2; D is perhaps TRBD2 (6 bases). This CDR3 is built from 16 residues. Germline CDR1 reads SGHTA; CDR2 reads FQGNSA. V was shortened by 1 base and J by 6 bases, with 15 bases between the two germline ends. The CDR3 DNA follows: TGTGCCAGCAGCTTAGGACTAGGAGACCCCCCCGGGGAGCTGTTTTTT. Its translation: CASSLGLGDPPGELFF.

This chain uses TRBV21-1 with TRBJ1-2; TRBD1, the D gene given by the table, was not confirmed from the DNA. TRBV21-1 is a pseudogene. The CDR3 contains 14 residues. The CDR3 is CASSKGAGNYGYTF. CDR3 nucleotides: TGTGCCAGCAGCAAAGGTGCAGGGAACTATGGCTACACCTTC.

Only one count was recorded for this clone. The V call is TRBV19, the J call TRBJ1-1, with a possible D match to TRBD1 (6 bases). This CDR3 spans 11 amino acids. CDR1 and CDR2 from the germline V gene are LNHDA and SQIVND (reference sequence). The germline V and J ends were trimmed by 8 bases and 11 bases, with 15 bases remaining between them. In nucleotides, the CDR3 is TGTGCCAGTGGGGGCAGGGTAGAGGCTTTCTTT. Amino acid sequence: CASGGRVEAFF. The whole variable domain, filled in from reference TRBV19 and TRBJ1-1, reads DGGITQSPKYLFRKEGQNVTLSCEQNLNHDAMYWYRQDPGQGLRLIYYSQIVNDFQKGDIAEGYSVSREKKESFPLTVTSAQKNPTAFYLCASGGRVEAFFGQGTRLTVV.

V and J are TRBV7-9 and TRBJ2-1; D uncertain. Germline loops: CDR1 SEHNR, CDR2 FQNEAQ (reference sequence). V dropped 5 bases and J dropped 7 bases, with 12 bases sitting between them. The CDR3 consists of 13 residues. The CDR3 is CASSRNEQNEQFF. The CDR3 nucleotides read TGTGCCAGCAGCCGTAACGAACAAAATGAGCAGTTCTTC.

V is TRBV28 and J is TRBJ1-6, with 8 bases aligning to TRBD1. CDR1 MDHEN and CDR2 SYDVKM come from the germline V gene. V was clipped by 5 bases and J by 13 bases; unmatched bases: 10. The CDR3 has 14 residues. CDR3 sequence (DNA): TGTGCCAGCAGTACCACCAGGGGGCGAAGGCCCCTCCACTTT. It translates to CASSTTRGRRPLHF. The whole variable domain, remainder taken from reference TRBV28 and TRBJ1-6, is DVKVTQSSRYLVKRTGEKVFLECVQDMDHENMFWYRQDPGLGLRLIYFSYDVKMKEKGDIPEGYSVSREKKERFSLILESASTNQTSMYLCASSTTRGRRPLHFGNGTRLTVT.

The chain carries TRBV7-2 and TRBJ2-5; D might be TRBD2 (6 bases). The CDR3 consists of 18 residues. Germline CDR1 is SGHTA and CDR2 is FQGNSA. V was shortened by 4 bases and J by 5 bases, with 26 bases between the two germline ends. This chain's CDR3 is CASSSTSLSTSSRETQYF. The CDR3 DNA follows: TGTGCCAGCAGCTCTACCAGTCTCTCGACTAGTAGTCGGGAGACCCAGTACTTC.

The V gene is TRBV28, the J gene TRBJ2-2; 7 positions agree with TRBD1. The CDR3 extends over 15 amino acids. Unmatched junction bases numbered 2, after V lost 1 base and J lost 3 bases. Germline assignment: CDR1 MDHEN and CDR2 SYDVKM. The CDR3 DNA follows: TGTGCCAGCAGTTTATTCACAGGGGACACCGGGGAGCTGTTTTTT. It encodes CASSLFTGDTGELFF. Looking up the rest from reference TRBV28 and TRBJ2-2 gives the full variable domain: DVKVTQSSRYLVKRTGEKVFLECVQDMDHENMFWYRQDPGLGLRLIYFSYDVKMKEKGDIPEGYSVSREKKERFSLILESASTNQTSMYLCASSLFTGDTGELFFGEGSRLTVL.